The present T cell receptor (beta chain) was sequenced within a study of blood T cell repertoires in COVID-19. Across the study: Acute and convalescent COVID-19 samples came from the United States, Italy and Spain.

Original analysis: Reference gene primer amplification in the assay estimated nucleated cell counts. Method: immunoSEQ multiplex PCR; TCRdb's copy keeps in-frame clones and lacks some. V and J calls and clone size are those listed in that table; D and trimming were worked out from the DNA. The table shows about 250,000 clones, with roughly 82% occurring only once. This receptor was taken from a woman in her seventies with acute or convalescent COVID-19. Sequencing was carried out using peripheral blood.

The CDR3 sequence: CASSSDRAGTEAFF. DNA of the CDR3: TGTGCCAGCAGCAGTGACAGGGCTGGCACTGAAGCTTTCTTT. The chain uses TRBV5-4 and TRBJ1-1; 7 bases map to TRBD1. Germline loops: CDR1 SGHNT, CDR2 YYREEE (reference sequence). J gave up 4 bases and V 4 bases, and 7 bases lay outside the gene matches. CDR3 length: 14 residues. Full variable domain (rest looked up from reference TRBV5-4 and TRBJ1-1): ETGVTQSPTHLIKTRGQQVTLRCSSQSGHNTVSWYQQALGQGPQFIFQYYREEENGRGNFPPRFSGLQFPNYSSELNVNALELDDSALYLCASSSDRAGTEAFFGQGTRLTVV.